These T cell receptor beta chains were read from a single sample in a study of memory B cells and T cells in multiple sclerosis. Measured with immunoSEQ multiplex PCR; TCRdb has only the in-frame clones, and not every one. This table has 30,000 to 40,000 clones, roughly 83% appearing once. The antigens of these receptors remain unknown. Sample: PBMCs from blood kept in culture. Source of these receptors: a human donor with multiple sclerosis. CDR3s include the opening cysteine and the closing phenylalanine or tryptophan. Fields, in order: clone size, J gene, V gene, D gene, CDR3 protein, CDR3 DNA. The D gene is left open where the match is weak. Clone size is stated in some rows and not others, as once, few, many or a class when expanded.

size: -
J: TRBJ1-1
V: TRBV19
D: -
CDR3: CASSTDLNTEAFF
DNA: TGTGCCAGTAGTACAGACTTGAACACTGAAGCTTTCTTT

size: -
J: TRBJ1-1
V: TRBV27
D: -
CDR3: CASSFLYSENTEAFF
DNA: TGTGCCAGCAGTTTTTTGTACAGCGAGAACACTGAAGCTTTCTTT

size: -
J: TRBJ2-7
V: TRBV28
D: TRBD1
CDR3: CASSWNRGQSSYEQYF
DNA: TGTGCCAGCAGTTGGAACAGGGGGCAAAGCTCCTACGAGCAGTACTTC

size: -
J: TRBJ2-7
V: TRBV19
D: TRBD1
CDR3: CASKIQGEGVYEQYF
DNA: TGTGCCAGTAAAATACAGGGGGAAGGAGTCTACGAGCAGTACTTC

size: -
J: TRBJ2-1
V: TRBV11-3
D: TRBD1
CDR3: CASSVDRLYNEQFF
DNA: TGTGCCAGCAGCGTGGACAGGTTATACAATGAGCAGTTCTTC

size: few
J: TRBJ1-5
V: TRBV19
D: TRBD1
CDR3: CASSAIGTGMANQPQHF
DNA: TGTGCCAGTAGTGCCATAGGGACAGGGATGGCCAATCAGCCCCAGCATTTT

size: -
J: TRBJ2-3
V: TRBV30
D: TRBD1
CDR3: CAYGPPTGYTQYF
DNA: TGTGCGTACGGGCCGCCGACAGGGTATACGCAGTATTTT

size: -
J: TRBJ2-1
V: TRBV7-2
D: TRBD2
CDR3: CASSLALAGAYNEQFF
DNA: TGTGCCAGCAGCTTAGCACTAGCGGGGGCCTACAATGAGCAGTTCTTC

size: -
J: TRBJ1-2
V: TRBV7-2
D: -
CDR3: CASSLDLGGGYTF
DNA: TGTGCCAGCAGCTTAGATTTAGGGGGAGGCTACACCTTC

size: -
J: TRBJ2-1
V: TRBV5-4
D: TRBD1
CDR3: CASSIGQGRNEQFF
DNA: TGTGCCAGCAGCATAGGACAGGGGCGGAATGAGCAGTTCTTC

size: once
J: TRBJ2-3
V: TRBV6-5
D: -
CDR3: CASSYSRGTTNTQYF
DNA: TGTGCCAGCAGTTACTCGCGGGGGACAACCAATACGCAGTATTTT

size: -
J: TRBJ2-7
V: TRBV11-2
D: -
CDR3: CASSLRPRNYEQYF
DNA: TGTGCCAGCAGCCTTCGGCCACGGAACTACGAGCAGTACTTC

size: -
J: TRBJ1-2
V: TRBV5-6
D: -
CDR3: CASSFVSPLANYGYTF
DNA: TGTGCCAGCAGCTTCGTCTCACCCCTGGCTAACTATGGCTACACCTTC

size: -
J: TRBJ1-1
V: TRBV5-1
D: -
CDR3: CASTWSGANTEAFF
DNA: TGCGCCAGCACCTGGTCTGGCGCGAACACTGAAGCTTTCTTT

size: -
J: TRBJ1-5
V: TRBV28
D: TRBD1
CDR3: CASSLGRGPTHSNQPQHF
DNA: TGTGCCAGCAGTTTAGGGAGGGGGCCAACCCATAGCAATCAGCCCCAGCATTTT

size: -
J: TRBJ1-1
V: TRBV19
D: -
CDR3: CASSSGQFSDPFF
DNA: TGTGCCAGTAGTTCCGGACAGTTTAGTGATCCTTTCTTT

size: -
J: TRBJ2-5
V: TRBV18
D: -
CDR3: CASSPGVETQYF
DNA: TGTGCCAGCTCACCGGGGGTGGAGACCCAGTACTTC

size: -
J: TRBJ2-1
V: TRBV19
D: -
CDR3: CASSDSPGLNEQFF
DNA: TGTGCCAGTAGTGACTCACCAGGGTTAAATGAGCAGTTCTTC

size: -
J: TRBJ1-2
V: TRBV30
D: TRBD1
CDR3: CAWSVSYSGGNYGYTF
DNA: TGTGCCTGGAGTGTCTCCTATTCAGGGGGAAACTATGGCTACACCTTC

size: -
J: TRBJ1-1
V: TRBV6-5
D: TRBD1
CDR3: CASSQPGQTEAFF
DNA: TGTGCCAGCAGCCAACCGGGACAGACTGAAGCTTTCTTT

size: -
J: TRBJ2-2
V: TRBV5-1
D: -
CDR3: CASYLQGNTGELFF
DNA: TGCGCCAGCTACCTACAGGGGAACACCGGGGAGCTGTTTTTT

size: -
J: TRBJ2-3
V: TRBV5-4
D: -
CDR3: CASTDRAEIPSTDTQYF
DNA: TGTGCCAGCACCGATAGGGCAGAGATTCCTAGCACAGATACGCAGTATTTT

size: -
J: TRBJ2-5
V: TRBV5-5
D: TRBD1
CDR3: CASSGYRGRQETQYF
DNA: TGTGCCAGCAGCGGATACAGGGGGCGGCAAGAGACCCAGTACTTC

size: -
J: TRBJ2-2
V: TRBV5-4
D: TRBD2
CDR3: CASSSLAGVGGELFF
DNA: TGTGCCAGCAGCTCTCTAGCGGGGGTTGGTGGGGAGCTGTTTTTT

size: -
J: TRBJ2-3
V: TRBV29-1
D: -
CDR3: CSVEQVGGGDTQYF
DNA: TGCAGCGTTGAACAGGTGGGGGGCGGCGATACGCAGTATTTT

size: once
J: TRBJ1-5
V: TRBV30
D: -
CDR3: CAWSEGYSNQPQHF
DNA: TGTGCCTGGAGTGAGGGTTATAGCAATCAGCCCCAGCATTTT

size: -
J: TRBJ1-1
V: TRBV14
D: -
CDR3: CASSPFAGNTEAFF
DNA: TGTGCCAGCAGCCCATTTGCGGGGAACACTGAAGCTTTCTTT

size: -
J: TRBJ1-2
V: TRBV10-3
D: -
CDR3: CAISELEYKVIVGGYTF
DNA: TGTGCCATCAGTGAGCTCGAATACAAGGTTATAGTAGGCGGCTACACCTTC

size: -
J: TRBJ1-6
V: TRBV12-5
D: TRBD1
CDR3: CASGLGTGTGYNSPLHF
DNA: TGTGCTAGTGGTTTGGGAACCGGGACAGGGTATAATTCACCCCTCCACTTT

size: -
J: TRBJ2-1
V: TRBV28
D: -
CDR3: CASSLTQGRNEQFF
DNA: TGTGCCAGCAGTCTAACACAAGGGAGGAATGAGCAGTTCTTC

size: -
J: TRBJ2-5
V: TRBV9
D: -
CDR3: CASSVATGRQETQYF
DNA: TGTGCCAGCAGCGTAGCTACAGGGCGTCAAGAGACCCAGTACTTC

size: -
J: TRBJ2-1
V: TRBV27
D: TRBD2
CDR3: CASSLRGTSGRWVYNEQFF
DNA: TGTGCCAGCAGTTTACGGGGGACTAGCGGGAGGTGGGTCTACAATGAGCAGTTCTTC